The TCR beta chain under discussion was sequenced for a study of low-dose radiotherapy and immunotherapy resistance in tumors. In this sample, this clonotype turned up many times. The V and J ends lost 4 bases and 14 bases, in that order; junction bases with no gene match: 8. Germline lookup yields CDR1 SGHTA and CDR2 FQGNSA. The CDR3 is 13 residues long. Indicated time point: after trial treatment. Treatment indicated: LDRT plus nivolumab, ipilimumab, low-dose cyclophosphamide and aspirin (RACIN trial). First-strand cDNA used TRAV- and TRBV-specific primers, covering alpha and beta chains. With a V-primer adapter and a constant-region primer, TCRs were amplified for roughly 18 PCR cycles. TCRdb used MiXCR to reprocess the reads, holding one entry per CDR3 protein. The table lists around 80,000 distinct CDR3 sequences, over 15% of them singletons.

This TCR was recovered from a male donor with prostate cancer. The sample in question was PBMCs, obtained after low-dose radiotherapy plus immunotherapy. V and J are TRBV7-2 and TRBJ2-1; 10 bases agree with TRBD2. The CDR3 bases are TGTGCCAGCAGCTCCGGACTAGCGGCCGATGAGTTCTTC. Translated, it gives CASSSGLAADEFF.